Presented here are 11 T cell receptor beta chains from one specimen sequenced in a study of metastatic and nonmetastatic thyroid tumors. TCRdb reprocessed the PCR reads using MiXCR. The sample yields about 4,900 clones, roughly 27% seen once. All patients reached thyroid surgery having received no treatment beforehand. The specimen was adjacent normal tissue. These receptors came from a female donor with papillary thyroid cancer or a benign thyroid nodule (not recorded which). Some clones in this sample may be carry-over from other donors' samples.

CDR3 protein: CSGSESYYGYTF. In DNA, the CDR3 is TGCAGTGGTAGCGAGAGCTACTATGGCTACACCTTC. V and J are TRBV20-1 and TRBJ1-2; D is uncertain. The V and J ends lost 7 bases and 3 bases respectively, with 12 bases between them. The CDR3 covers 12 residues. Germline V lookup: CDR1 DFQATT, CDR2 SNEGSKA (reference sequence).

In this sample, this clone is large. The chain links TRBV6-1 to TRBJ1-1; D uncertain. V lost 5 bases, J lost 0 bases, and 13 bases lay in between. Germline V lookup: CDR1 MNHNS, CDR2 SASEGT. The CDR3 contains 15 residues. The CDR3 protein is CASSFMRGMNTEAFF. CDR3 nucleotides: TGTGCCAGCAGTTTCATGCGGGGTATGAACACTGAAGCTTTCTTT.

Within the sample, this clone is medium-sized (0.01 to 0.1%). The chain has TRBV20-1 and TRBJ2-1; D may be TRBD2 (6 bases). The CDR3 loop spans 14 amino acids. Germline V CDR1 and CDR2: DFQATT, SNEGSKA (reference sequence). V was cut by 1 base and J by 3 bases, with 10 bases left in between. The CDR3 DNA reads TGCAGTGCTAGAGGGGGGGACTTCTACAATGAGCAGTTCTTC. This codes for CSARGGDFYNEQFF.

This clone has a single count. This chain joins TRBV20-1 and TRBJ1-2; D perhaps matches TRBD1 (5 bases). In germline, CDR1 is DFQATT, CDR2 SNEGSKA (reference sequence). Trimming pared 8 bases from V and 4 bases from J, leaving 14 bases between. This CDR3 has 12 amino acids. CDR3: CSSPSTVYGYTF. In DNA form, the CDR3 reads TGCAGTTCCCCTTCGACAGTCTATGGCTACACCTTC.

The chain carries TRBV9 and TRBJ1-5; D gene unclear. V shed 2 bases and J shed 3 bases, with 6 bases lying between them. The CDR3 consists of 13 residues. Germline V CDR1 and CDR2: SGDLS, YYNGEE. CDR3 region: CASSVADNQPQHF. For the CDR3, the DNA is TGTGCCAGCAGCGTTGCGGACAATCAGCCCCAGCATTTT.

This clone was seen at least ten times. The chain carries TRBV6-1 and TRBJ2-7, with TRBD2 identical over 7 bases. V gave up 6 bases and J gave up 0 bases; unmatched junction bases: 8. The CDR3 is 15 amino acids. CDR1 MNHNS and CDR2 SASEGT come from the germline V gene. CDR3 sequence: CASRRTSEVSYEQYF. The CDR3 DNA sequence: TGTGCCAGCAGACGAACTAGCGAGGTCTCCTACGAGCAGTACTTC.

The chain uses TRBV5-1 and TRBJ1-4; 9 bases are shared with TRBD1. The germline gives CDR1 SGHRS, CDR2 YFSETQ. The CDR3 consists of 17 residues. V shed 1 base, J shed 7 bases, and the junction held 11 bases outside the gene matches. In DNA, the CDR3 is TGCGCCAGCAGCTTGCCCCGGACAGGGGCCGGGGGTGAAAAACTGTTTTTT. It encodes CASSLPRTGAGGEKLFF.

The table lists this clone with many counts. The CDR3 reads CASSQEGASGETQYF. In DNA form, the CDR3 reads TGCGCCAGCAGCCAAGAGGGGGCTAGCGGAGAGACCCAGTACTTC. This rearrangement joins TRBV4-1 to TRBJ2-5, with D perhaps matching TRBD2 (7 bases). The V gene lost 0 bases and the J gene lost 4 bases, with 12 bases spanning the gap. The germline CDR1 and CDR2 sequences are MGHRA and YSYEKL. The CDR3 has 15 amino acids.

At least ten counts were recorded for this clone. The J gene is TRBJ2-7, the V gene TRBV18, with 9 bases identical to TRBD1. After removal of 3 bases from V and 1 base from J, the junction contained 4 bases not matched to a gene. The CDR3 has 15 amino acids. Per the germline V gene, CDR1 is KGHSH and CDR2 is LQKENI. CDR3 sequence: CASSPGQGGSYEQYF. As DNA, the CDR3 is TGTGCCAGCTCACCGGGACAGGGCGGTTCCTACGAGCAGTACTTC.

In its sample, this clone was seen a few times. V is TRBV6-1 and J is TRBJ2-5; D gene uncertain. V was trimmed by 0 bases and J by 0 bases, leaving 11 bases between them. CDR3 length equals 16 residues. Germline V lookup: CDR1 MNHNS, CDR2 SASEGT. Here the CDR3 reads CASSEAYRADQETQYF. The CDR3 nucleotides are TGTGCCAGCAGTGAAGCATACCGGGCCGACCAAGAGACCCAGTACTTC.

The rearrangement joins TRBV20-1 to TRBJ2-7, with TRBD2 as a possible D gene (5 bases). The CDR3 covers 16 residues. Germline V gives CDR1 DFQATT, CDR2 SNEGSKA (reference sequence). V was trimmed by 0 bases and J by 0 bases, leaving 15 bases between them. CDR3 bases: TGCAGTGCTAGAGAGGGTCTGGCGGGCTTCTCCTACGAGCAGTACTTC. This encodes CSAREGLAGFSYEQYF.